These 10 T cell receptor beta chains came from one sample sequenced in a study of post-analysis software for immune sequencing data. Whole-study findings and limits: Five TRBV segments, including TRBV5-6, TRBV5-1 and TRBV20-1, were more frequent in patients than controls.

Which antigens these TCRs recognize remains unknown. The TCR beta cDNA libraries contained unique molecular identifiers. TCRdb re-derived calls from the PCR reads in MiXCR, one entry per CDR3 protein. The sample lists some 500,000 distinct CDR3 sequences; approximately 45% were seen once. The sample was blood. The source is a girl aged 5-17 years with multiple sclerosis.

The sample holds a few counts of this clonotype. The chain combines TRBV12-5 with TRBJ1-1; D may be TRBD1 (6 bases). The CDR3 covers 19 residues. Per the germline V gene, CDR1 is LGHNT and CDR2 is FRNRAP. V was clipped by 2 bases and J by 1 base, with 23 bases between them. CDR3 bases: TGTGCTAGTGGTTTGTCCACCTCCGAAGAGACAGGTTGGAACACTGAAGCTTTCTTT. Amino acid sequence: CASGLSTSEETGWNTEAFF.

V and J are TRBV24-1 and TRBJ2-3; D not resolved. The CDR3 loop spans 12 amino acids. Trimming removed 10 bases at V and 0 bases at J, with 7 bases between. Germline V gene lookup returns CDR1 KGHDR and CDR2 SFDVKD. CDR3 bases: TGTGCCACACAGCAAAGCACAGATACGCAGTATTTT. It encodes CATQQSTDTQYF.

The chain links TRBV12-3 or TRBV12-4 to TRBJ1-1, with 8 bases fitting TRBD1. Trimming took 5 bases from V and 0 from J; bases not matched to a gene: 5. This CDR3 is 15 amino acids long. The CDR3 protein is CASSPSGQVNTEAFF. CDR3 DNA sequence: TGTGCCAGCAGTCCATCGGGACAGGTGAACACTGAAGCTTTCTTT.

The chain links TRBV4-1 to TRBJ2-7; 8 bases line up with TRBD2. The DNA end lines up better with TRBJ2-5; the J call may be wrong. The germline V gene encodes CDR1 MGHRA and CDR2 YSYEKL. The CDR3 runs 14 residues. The DNA for the CDR3 is TGCGCCAGCAGCCGCACGGGAGGGCCGGAGACCCAGTACTTC. This translates into CASSRTGGPETQYF.

As concerns this clonotype: The junction does not match germline at one end; this may be a read error. This chain joins TRBV18 and TRBJ2-7; weak D call: TRBD1 (5 bases). There are 14 residues in the CDR3. Germline V gene data show CDR1 as KGHSH and CDR2 as LQKENI. CDR3 in DNA: TGTACCAGCTCATCAGGGCCCCGTAACTACGAGCAGTACTTC. This codes for CTSSSGPRNYEQYF.

The chain couples TRBV20-1 to TRBJ1-4; 9 bases are a match to TRBD1. V lost 2 bases, J lost 8 bases, and 6 bases stayed unmatched. The CDR3 spans 14 residues. The V gene's germline CDR1 is DFQATT and CDR2 SNEGSKA (reference sequence). The CDR3 sequence: CSARRGQGAEKLFF. For the CDR3, the DNA is TGCAGTGCTAGACGGGGACAGGGTGCGGAAAAACTGTTTTTT.

In DNA form, the CDR3 reads TGTGCCAGCAGTTTATCTTCTGAGCAGTTCTTC. Translating gives CASSLSSEQFF. This chain links TRBV12-3 or TRBV12-4 with TRBJ2-1; D is uncertain. CDR3 size: 11 residues. V was shortened by 2 bases and J by 9 bases, with 5 bases between the two germline ends.

The chain couples TRBV11-2 to TRBJ2-5; the D gene is possibly TRBD1 (6 bases). The germline V gene has CDR1 SGHAT and CDR2 FQNNGV. This CDR3 region has 14 residues. V lost 6 bases, J lost 3 bases, and 14 bases lay in between. CDR3 loop: CASRQLQGKETQYF. In DNA, the CDR3 is TGTGCCAGCAGGCAGTTACAGGGAAAAGAGACCCAGTACTTC.

This clonotype was found a few times. The V and J genes are TRBV7-2 and TRBJ2-7; D is undetermined. This CDR3 comprises 15 residues. Trimming left V 2 bases short and J 1 base short, with 12 bases between. Germline CDR1 and CDR2: SGHTA and FQGNSA. The CDR3 region has the DNA TGTGCCAGCAGCTTAATGCAGGAGCCTTCCTACGAGCAGTACTTC. Translation: CASSLMQEPSYEQYF.

This sequence joins TRBV29-1 and TRBJ2-5; 7 bases align to TRBD1. CDR1 is SQVTM, CDR2 ANQGSEA, per germline. This CDR3 has 15 amino acids. The V segment lost 3 bases and the J segment 2 bases; nucleotides outside the gene matches: 9. In nucleotides, the CDR3 is TGCAGCGTTGAGGGCCAGGGGGTCGAGCAAGAGACCCAGTACTTC. It specifies CSVEGQGVEQETQYF.